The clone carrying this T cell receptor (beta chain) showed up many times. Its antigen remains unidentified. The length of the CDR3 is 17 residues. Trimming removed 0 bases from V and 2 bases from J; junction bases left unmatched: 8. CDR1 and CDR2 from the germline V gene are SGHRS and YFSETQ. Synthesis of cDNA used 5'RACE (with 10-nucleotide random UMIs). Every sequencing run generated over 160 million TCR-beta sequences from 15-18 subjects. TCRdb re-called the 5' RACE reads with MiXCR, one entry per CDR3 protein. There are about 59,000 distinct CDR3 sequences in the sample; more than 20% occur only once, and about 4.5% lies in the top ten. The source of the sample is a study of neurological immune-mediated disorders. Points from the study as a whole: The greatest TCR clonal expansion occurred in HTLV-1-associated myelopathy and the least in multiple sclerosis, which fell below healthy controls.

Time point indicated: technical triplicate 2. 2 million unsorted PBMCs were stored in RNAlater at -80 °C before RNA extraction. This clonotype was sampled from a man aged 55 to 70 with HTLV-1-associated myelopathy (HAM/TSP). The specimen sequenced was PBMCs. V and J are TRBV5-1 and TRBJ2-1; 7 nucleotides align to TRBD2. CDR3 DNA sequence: TGCGCCAGCAGCTTGGGCCTAGCGGTTCTAACCTACAATGAGCAGTTCTTC. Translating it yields CASSLGLAVLTYNEQFF. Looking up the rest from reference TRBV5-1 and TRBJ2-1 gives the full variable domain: KAGVTQTPRYLIKTRGQQVTLSCSPISGHRSVSWYQQTPGQGLQFLFEYFSETQRNKGNFPGRFSGRQFSNSRSEMNVSTLELGDSALYLCASSLGLAVLTYNEQFFGPGTRLTVL.